The clone carrying this TCR beta chain was counted only a few times. Its specificity is not known. The entry originates in a study of T-cell memory formation after mild COVID-19. Findings of the study overall: Chiefly within CM and EM were the contracting CD4+ clones; CD8+ ones were within EMRA. Clonal second-wave expansions that peaked on day 37 had unconfirmed SARS-CoV-2 specificity. A second wave expanding day 15 to 37 was CD4+-biased; contracting clones were balanced. Cross-reactive memory seemingly joined, as some responding clones were found in pre-infection memory.

TCRdb reprocessed the 5' RACE reads via MiXCR and lists one record per CDR3 protein. Of roughly 170,000 distinct CDR3 sequences listed, less than 20% are singletons. This CDR3 spans 16 amino acids. Germline loops: CDR1 SGHTA, CDR2 FQGNSA. V dropped 7 bases and J dropped 5; count of bases not matched to a gene: 10. The clonotype originates from a man aged 18 to 35 who had mild COVID-19 (a few samples of this study predate the infection). Cell type and time point are not known. The sequencing input was PBMCs or a T cell subset sorted from them (not recorded which). The chain recombines TRBV7-2 with TRBJ2-2; TRBD1 matches at 10 bases. CDR3 DNA: TGTGCCAGCACCCTCTGGACAGGGGGAGGTACCGGGGAGCTGTTTTTT. Translated, it gives CASTLWTGGGTGELFF.